This T cell receptor beta chain was sequenced for a study of cytomegalovirus exposure and HLA in healthy donors. PCR primers comprised 60 Vbeta and 13 Jbeta primers. This table comes from immunoSEQ multiplex PCR, and its TCRdb copy is limited to in-frame clones, with some not included. The sample has approximately 140,000 clones, about four fifths seen once. Specimen: PBMCs. This receptor was taken from a man aged 45-65 years in good health and CMV-seropositive.

Written as DNA, the CDR3 is TGTGCCAGCAGCTTTAGCGGGAGGGCCTACGAGCAGTACTTC. Protein: CASSFSGRAYEQYF. The chain carries TRBV11-3 and TRBJ2-7; 11 nucleotides agree with TRBD2. V shed 3 bases and J 2 bases; nucleotides not matched to a gene: 0. Germline CDR1 is SGHNT and CDR2 is YENEEA. This CDR3 is built from 14 residues.